This T cell receptor beta chain was sequenced for a study of control samples from healthy donors and cancer patients. V was cut by 2 bases and J by 4 bases, with 8 bases left in between. Per the germline V gene, CDR1 is SGHAT and CDR2 is FQNNGV. The length of the CDR3 is 13 residues. Sequencing was performed with immunoSEQ multiplex PCR; in TCRdb, only in-frame clones are kept and a portion is missing. This sample's table reports roughly 200,000 clones. The receptor's source is a woman aged 25 to 39 in good health. The specimen was blood. This chain links TRBV11-2 with TRBJ1-1, with unresolved D. The CDR3 loop is CASSLFVSTEAFF. Here the CDR3 DNA reads TGTGCCAGCAGCTTATTTGTGAGCACTGAAGCTTTCTTT.